The next 26 T cell receptor beta chains were all read from a single sample in a study of Ad26.COV2.S vaccination and SARS-CoV-2 variants. The sample's treatment: some 20 received Ad26.COV2.S at low or high dose, single or two shots; five or six received placebo; per-sample allocation not given. Sample collection was performed on day 63 after the first vaccine or placebo injection. Assay: immunoSEQ multiplex PCR; the TCRdb copy retains only in-frame clones and omits some. The table has about 680,000 clones, roughly 90% seen once. Sequencing was performed on peripheral blood, taken in a trial of Ad26.COV2.S vaccine versus placebo. The source of these receptors is a person aged 18 to 65 who received the Ad26.COV2.S COVID-19 vaccine or a placebo.

CDR3 in amino acids: CASSPSSPTGEGSPLHF. The CDR3 bases are TGTGCCAGCTCACCTTCTTCCCCGACAGGGGAGGGATCACCCCTCCACTTT. This chain links TRBV18 with TRBJ1-6; TRBD1 matches 8 bases. Germline V gene lookup returns CDR1 KGHSH and CDR2 LQKENI. CDR3 size: 17 residues. J was trimmed by 10 bases and V by 3 bases; bases with no gene match: 14.

The genes are TRBV2 and TRBJ1-4, with D uncertain. Germline V gene lookup returns CDR1 SNHLY and CDR2 FYNNEI. Trimming stripped 6 bases from V and 5 bases from J, with 10 bases between. CDR3 size: 13 residues. The CDR3 loop reads CASRGRLNEKLFF. DNA for the CDR3: TGTGCCAGCAGGGGCAGGCTGAATGAAAAACTGTTTTTT.

V and J are TRBV4-2 and TRBJ2-2, with 10 bases aligning to TRBD2. After removal of 4 bases from V and 4 bases from J, the junction contained 6 bases not matched to a gene. This CDR3 comprises 16 residues. Germline CDR1 reads LGHNA; CDR2 reads YNFKEQ. CDR3 nucleotides: TGTGCCAGCAGCCCAAGCGGGGGGGCTAGCACCGGGGAGCTGTTTTTT. Its protein product is CASSPSGGASTGELFF.

This chain links TRBV19 with TRBJ2-7; the match to TRBD2 covers 9 bases. The CDR3 contains 17 residues. Germline assignment: CDR1 LNHDA and CDR2 SQIVND (reference sequence). V dropped 4 bases and J dropped 3; count of bases not matched to a gene: 13. This chain's CDR3 is CASSRLAAESSGYEQYF. In DNA form, the CDR3 reads TGTGCCAGTAGTAGACTAGCGGCGGAGTCCTCGGGCTACGAGCAGTACTTC.

The chain joins TRBV2 to TRBJ2-7; no clear D gene. CDR3 length equals 12 residues. Trimming stripped 5 bases from V and 2 bases from J, with 7 bases between. Germline CDR1 reads SNHLY; CDR2 reads FYNNEI. The CDR3 bases are TGTGCCAGCAGTACAGACCCCTACGAGCAGTACTTC. Encoded protein: CASSTDPYEQYF.

The chain uses TRBV11-1 and TRBJ2-2, with TRBD2 as a possible D gene (6 bases). This CDR3 region has 15 residues. Trimming took 8 bases from V and 3 from J, leaving 16 bases between them. In germline, CDR1 is SGHAT, CDR2 FQDESV (reference sequence). The CDR3 region has the DNA TGTGCCAGCGGACTATTAGCGGTCTACACCGGGGAGCTGTTTTTT. Its protein product is CASGLLAVYTGELFF.

This chain connects TRBV30 to TRBJ2-3; D might be TRBD2 (6 bases). This CDR3 has 15 residues. Trimming pared 1 base from V and 2 bases from J, leaving 13 bases between. The germline CDR1 and CDR2 sequences are GTSNPN and SVGIG (reference sequence). CDR3 coding DNA: TGTGCCTGGAGTGCCCGGGGGAGCGTCACAGATACGCAGTATTTT. This gives the protein CAWSARGSVTDTQYF. The whole variable domain, remainder taken from reference TRBV30 and TRBJ2-3, is SQTIHQWPATLVQPVGSPLSLECTVEGTSNPNLYWYRQAAGRGLQLLFYSVGIGQISSEVPQNLSASRPQDRQFILSSKKLLLSDSGFYLCAWSARGSVTDTQYFGPGTRLTVL.

This chain connects TRBV7-7 to TRBJ2-7, with D perhaps TRBD1 or TRBD2 (5 bases each). CDR1 and CDR2 from the germline V gene are SSHAT and FNYEAQ (reference sequence). The CDR3 contains 15 residues. V lost 2 bases and J 6 bases, leaving 17 bases between the germline ends. The CDR3 region has the DNA TGTGCCAGCAGCTTAAGTGAGGGACCCGCCCGCGAGCAGTACTTC. It yields the protein CASSLSEGPAREQYF.

Notes on this clone: Different DNA sequences within this sample yield the same CDR3. The genes are TRBV12-3 or TRBV12-4 and TRBJ2-3; D is ambiguous. The CDR3 has 12 amino acids. V was pared by 1 base and J by 6 bases, with 5 bases between. CDR3 sequence reads: CASSLVSDTQYF. Here the CDR3 DNA reads TGTGCCAGCAGTTTAGTTTCTGATACGCAGTATTTT.

This chain uses TRBV7-9 with TRBJ2-7, with D perhaps TRBD1 or TRBD2 (5 bases each). The CDR3 spans 15 residues. Germline-derived CDR1 and CDR2 are SEHNR and FQNEAQ (reference sequence). Trimming took 5 bases from V and 1 from J, leaving 15 bases between them. CDR3 sequence: CASSLGGVLSYEQYF. The CDR3 DNA reads as TGTGCCAGCAGCCTTGGGGGAGTACTATCCTACGAGCAGTACTTC. Variable domain in full (rest from reference TRBV7-9 and TRBJ2-7): DTGVSQNPRHKITKRGQNVTFRCDPISEHNRLYWYRQTLGQGPEFLTYFQNEAQLEKSRLLSDRFSAERPKGSFSTLEIQRTEQGDSAMYLCASSLGGVLSYEQYFGPGTRLTVT.

V and J are TRBV18 and TRBJ2-7; 7 nucleotides align to TRBD1. With 5 bases clipped from V and 3 bases from J, the junction kept 4 bases outside the gene matches. The CDR3 is made up of 13 amino acids. Germline-derived CDR1 and CDR2 are KGHSH and LQKENI. CDR3 bases: TGTGCCAGCTCATACGGGGACAGCTACGAGCAGTACTTC. Translation: CASSYGDSYEQYF.

The gene calls are TRBV27 and TRBJ1-4, with 7 bases aligning to TRBD1. Germline V CDR1 and CDR2: MNHEY, SMNVEV (reference sequence). With V trimmed by 8 bases and J by 8 bases, 14 bases remained unmatched. The CDR3 is 15 residues long. The CDR3 reads CASSSEGAREEKLFF. The CDR3 DNA sequence: TGTGCCAGCTCGAGCGAGGGGGCTCGAGAGGAAAAACTGTTTTTT.

This sequence joins TRBV5-1 and TRBJ2-3; maybe TRBD2 (6 bases). CDR3 length equals 15 residues. Germline CDR1 is SGHRS and CDR2 is YFSETQ. V gave up 4 bases and J gave up 4 bases, with 16 bases separating them. The CDR3, as DNA: TGCGCCAGCAGCCCGACTAGAGGATCCCCAGATACGCAGTATTTT. Translated, it gives CASSPTRGSPDTQYF.

For the CDR3, the DNA is TGCGCCAGCAGCCTTAGCGGGGGGGAATACAATGAGCAGTTCTTC. This sequence encodes CASSLSGGEYNEQFF. The J gene is TRBJ2-1, the V gene TRBV5-1, with TRBD2 matching 11 bases. The germline CDR1 and CDR2 sequences are SGHRS and YFSETQ. The CDR3 contains 15 residues. V lost 4 bases to trimming and J lost 4 bases; unmatched junction nucleotides: 4.

This clone was seen just once. The CDR3 sequence is CASSYFDTQYF. The CDR3 nucleotides read TGTGCCAGCAGCTACTTTGATACGCAGTATTTT. V gene TRBV11-2 combines with J gene TRBJ2-3; D remains ambiguous. The CDR3 loop spans 11 amino acids. The germline gives CDR1 SGHAT, CDR2 FQNNGV. Trimming removed 4 bases from V and 6 bases from J, with 5 bases in between.

This chain connects TRBV6-5 to TRBJ2-3; maybe TRBD1 (6 bases). The CDR3 runs 12 residues. The ends were cut back, 10 bases at V and 4 bases at J, with 12 bases in the middle. Germline values: CDR1 MNHEY, CDR2 SVGAGI. CDR3 DNA sequence: TGTGCCACCGGTAGGGGGTCAGATACGCAGTATTTT. Translated: CATGRGSDTQYF.

The rearrangement uses TRBV15 and TRBJ1-5; the D is unclear. Trimming left V 0 bases short and J 4 bases short, with 13 bases between. The germline V gene has CDR1 LNHNV and CDR2 YYDKDF (reference sequence). The CDR3 covers 16 residues. The chain's CDR3 is CATSRDLEVRNQPQHF. The CDR3 nucleotides are TGTGCCACCAGCAGAGATCTGGAGGTTCGGAATCAGCCCCAGCATTTT.

The rearrangement links TRBV7-9 to TRBJ2-7, with D perhaps matching TRBD1 (6 bases). Trimming removed 5 bases at V and 5 bases at J, with 16 bases between. CDR3 length: 14 amino acids. Per germline, CDR1 SEHNR and CDR2 FQNEAQ (reference sequence). CDR3 in amino acids: CASSERRGSHEQYF. As DNA, the CDR3 is TGTGCCAGCAGCGAGAGAAGGGGGTCCCACGAGCAGTACTTC.

This chain connects TRBV11-1 to TRBJ2-7; 8 nucleotides agree with TRBD1. CDR1 is SGHAT, CDR2 FQDESV, per germline (reference sequence). The CDR3 loop spans 15 amino acids. V was clipped by 4 bases and J by 4 bases; unmatched bases: 9. The CDR3, as DNA: TGTGCCAGCAGCTCAGGGGGCCAGGGTGAGTACGAGCAGTACTTC. This translates into CASSSGGQGEYEQYF. Full variable domain (remainder filled in from reference TRBV11-1 and TRBJ2-7): EAEVAQSPRYKITEKSQAVAFWCDPISGHATLYWYRQILGQGPELLVQFQDESVVDDSQLPKDRFSAERLKGVDSTLKIQPAELGDSAMYLCASSSGGQGEYEQYFGPGTRLTVT.

The chain couples TRBV7-2 to TRBJ1-2; D is perhaps TRBD1 (5 bases). The CDR3 is 14 residues long. Germline values: CDR1 SGHTA, CDR2 FQGNSA. Trimming cost V 2 bases and J 4 bases, with 11 bases left between them. The DNA for the CDR3 is TGTGCCAGCAGCTTATGGCAGGGCCGCTATGGCTACACCTTC. This encodes CASSLWQGRYGYTF.

This chain joins TRBV30 and TRBJ2-3, with TRBD2 matching over 8 bases. The CDR3 covers 14 residues. V was pared by 4 bases and J by 5 bases, with 8 bases of the junction left unmatched. Germline lookup yields CDR1 GTSNPN and CDR2 SVGIG (reference sequence). CDR3 protein: CAWMAGGAEDTQYF. In nucleotides, the CDR3 is TGTGCCTGGATGGCGGGGGGAGCTGAAGATACGCAGTATTTT.

This sequence joins TRBV7-2 and TRBJ2-7, with D perhaps matching TRBD2 (7 bases). V lost 1 base and J lost 3, with 13 bases in between. Germline V gives CDR1 SGHTA, CDR2 FQGNSA. The CDR3 loop spans 15 amino acids. The CDR3 DNA is TGTGCCAGCAGCTTAGTAGGGGAGGGGGGCTACGAGCAGTACTTC. Translated: CASSLVGEGGYEQYF.

The rearrangement joins TRBV7-2 to TRBJ2-1; D unresolved. The CDR3 is 14 residues long. Germline V lookup: CDR1 SGHTA, CDR2 FQGNSA. Between the trimmed V and J ends, which lost 1 base and 3 bases, there was a span of 7 bases. CDR3 coding DNA: TGTGCCAGCAGCTTAGAGAGCGTCTACAATGAGCAGTTCTTC. This translates into CASSLESVYNEQFF.

This clone was observed a few times. This specimen includes other DNA sequences encoding the same CDR3. The rearrangement uses TRBV12-3 or TRBV12-4 and TRBJ1-1; no reliable D call. Trimming shortened V by 5 bases and J by 0 bases, and 7 bases separated the two germline ends. CDR3 length equals 13 residues. The CDR3 region has the DNA TGTGCCAGCAGTCTTGGCATGAACACTGAAGCTTTCTTT. It translates to CASSLGMNTEAFF.

The chain is built from TRBV7-2 and TRBJ2-1; 9 bases are a match to TRBD2. Trimming at V came to 5 bases and at J to 7 bases, leaving 6 bases not matched to a gene. Germline-derived CDR1 and CDR2 are SGHTA and FQGNSA. The CDR3 runs to 14 residues. This chain's CDR3 is CASSRTSVRNEQFF. The CDR3 DNA reads as TGTGCCAGCAGCCGGACTAGCGTACGGAATGAGCAGTTCTTC.

The chain links TRBV7-6 to TRBJ2-7; D perhaps matches TRBD2 (5 bases). The CDR3 spans 15 residues. Per the germline V gene, CDR1 is SGHVS and CDR2 is FNYEAQ. V lost 1 base, J lost 2 bases, and 12 bases lay in between. CDR3 residues: CASSLGTGNPYEQYF. CDR3 DNA: TGTGCCAGCAGCTTAGGAACGGGAAATCCCTACGAGCAGTACTTC.